Presented here are 2 T cell receptor beta chains from one specimen sequenced in a study of shared clonotypes between healthy human individuals. Produced via immunoSEQ multiplex PCR; TCRdb's table is partial and in-frame only. The sample consists of 2 million to 2.5 million clones, under 95% of them appearing once. Sequences were obtained from naive CD4+ T cells from PBMCs. Noted subset: CD45RA+ positively selected. Receptors originate from a man aged 18 to 29 in good health. Some clones in this sample may be carry-over from other donors' samples.

The V and J genes are TRBV12-5 and TRBJ2-3; D call uncertain. Germline loops: CDR1 LGHNT, CDR2 FRNRAP. The CDR3 extends over 14 amino acids. V was clipped by 0 bases and J by 2 bases, with 6 bases between them. The CDR3 reads CASGLVVPTDTQYF. The CDR3 nucleotides are TGTGCTAGTGGTTTGGTGGTTCCCACAGATACGCAGTATTTT.

The J gene is TRBJ1-2, the V gene TRBV2; D might be TRBD1 (5 bases). Trimming pared 6 bases from V and 5 bases from J, leaving 19 bases between. The CDR3 has 15 amino acids. Germline V gene sequence: CDR1 SNHLY, CDR2 FYNNEI. The CDR3 loop reads CASSLNPGPIYGYTF. CDR3 DNA: TGTGCCAGCAGCCTAAATCCAGGGCCTATATATGGCTACACCTTC.